A selection of T cell receptor beta chains follows, all from one sample in a study of beta chain features in type 1 diabetes. Data came from immunoSEQ multiplex PCR; TCRdb stores just in-frame clones and leaves some out. The data hold roughly 350,000 clones, with 9.5% to 11% observed a single time. Input material: naive CD4+ T cells from blood. All receptors derive from a woman aged 25 to 45 in good health. The CDR3 runs from the conserved cysteine through the conserved F or W. A D gene is named only where the DNA matches it firmly. Clone size is given for some rows only: seen once, a few or many times, or a class if the clone is expanded.

V: TRBV30
size: once
J: TRBJ1-6
D: TRBD1
DNA: TGTGCCTGGAGGGCAAGGACAGGATCGGAGTCACCCCTCCACTTT
CDR3: CAWRARTGSESPLHF

V: TRBV7-9
size: few
J: TRBJ2-7
D: TRBD2
DNA: TGTGCCAGCAGCCGCGGGGGAGGGCCCTACGAGCAGTACTTC
CDR3: CASSRGGGPYEQYF

V: TRBV27
size: NA
J: TRBJ1-4
D: TRBD1
DNA: TGTGCCAGCAGAACAGGGGGCAGTGAAAAACTGTTTTTT
CDR3: CASRTGGSEKLFF

V: TRBV7-2
size: NA
J: TRBJ2-7
D: NA
DNA: TGTGCCAGCAGCTTTTCTAGTGGCCCCTACGAGCAGTACTTC
CDR3: CASSFSSGPYEQYF

V: TRBV28
size: few
J: TRBJ2-7
D: NA
DNA: TGTGCCAGCAGTCCCTGGGGCGGGATAGGGTACGAGCAGTACTTC
CDR3: CASSPWGGIGYEQYF

V: TRBV7-2
size: few
J: TRBJ2-7
D: NA
DNA: TGTGCCAGCAGCCGGGCTACAGGGAGCTCCTACGAGCAGTACTTC
CDR3: CASSRATGSSYEQYF

V: TRBV9
size: few
J: TRBJ2-1
D: TRBD2
DNA: TGTGCCAGCAGCGTAGGTCTAGCGGGAGGGCCCTACAATGAGCAGTTCTTC
CDR3: CASSVGLAGGPYNEQFF

V: TRBV13
size: few
J: TRBJ1-1
D: NA
DNA: TGTGCCAGCAGCTTAGGAGGAGGGAACATGAACACTGAAGCTTTCTTT
CDR3: CASSLGGGNMNTEAFF

V: TRBV11-3
size: NA
J: TRBJ2-1
D: TRBD2
DNA: TGTGCCAGCAGCCCTAGCGGGAGTAGGAACAATGAGCAGTTCTTC
CDR3: CASSPSGSRNNEQFF

V: TRBV29-1
size: NA
J: TRBJ2-7
D: NA
DNA: TGCAGCGTTGTTGGCAGCTCCTACGAGCAGTACTTC
CDR3: CSVVGSSYEQYF

V: TRBV19
size: NA
J: TRBJ1-5
D: NA
DNA: TGTGCCAGTAGTATAGCTCACAGCCCGAAGCCCCAGCATTTT
CDR3: CASSIAHSPKPQHF

V: TRBV5-1
size: NA
J: TRBJ1-2
D: NA
DNA: TGCGCCAGCAGCTTGGAAAAGGCCAGGGGCGTTAACTATGGCTACACCTTC
CDR3: CASSLEKARGVNYGYTF

V: TRBV19
size: NA
J: TRBJ2-1
D: TRBD2
DNA: TGTGCCAGTATCCCCGGGAGGGTCCTATCAGGTGACAACAATGAGCAGTTCTTC
CDR3: CASIPGRVLSGDNNEQFF

V: TRBV25-1
size: NA
J: TRBJ2-3
D: TRBD2
DNA: TGTGCCAGCAGTGAATTTGGAACGGGAGGTTTCACAGATACGCAGTATTTT
CDR3: CASSEFGTGGFTDTQYF

V: TRBV29-1
size: NA
J: TRBJ2-2
D: NA
DNA: TGCAGCGTTGATCAGGGGAACACCGGGGAGCTGTTTTTT
CDR3: CSVDQGNTGELFF

V: TRBV4-3
size: few
J: TRBJ2-4
D: NA
DNA: TGCGCCAGCAGCCAAGGACAGAAAAACATTCAGTACTTC
CDR3: CASSQGQKNIQYF

V: TRBV7-2
size: NA
J: TRBJ2-2
D: NA
DNA: TGTGCCAGCAGCCTCAGACTAGTGAACACCGGGGAGCTGTTTTTT
CDR3: CASSLRLVNTGELFF

V: TRBV5-1
size: few
J: TRBJ2-2
D: TRBD1
DNA: TGCGCCAGCACAGGGGGCGGTAGGAACACCGGGGAGCTGTTTTTT
CDR3: CASTGGGRNTGELFF

V: TRBV28
size: NA
J: TRBJ2-3
D: TRBD2
DNA: TGTGCCAGCAGTTTATTCGCGGGAGGAGTTGGTACGCAGTATTTT
CDR3: CASSLFAGGVGTQYF

V: TRBV5-4
size: few
J: TRBJ2-3
D: TRBD2
DNA: TGTGCCAGCAGCTTTTCGGGAGGAGATACGCAGTATTTT
CDR3: CASSFSGGDTQYF

V: TRBV30
size: NA
J: TRBJ2-1
D: TRBD2
DNA: TGTGCCTGGAGTGGACTCTCTAGCGGGAGCTCCTACAATGAGCAGTTCTTC
CDR3: CAWSGLSSGSSYNEQFF

V: TRBV19
size: few
J: TRBJ1-2
D: TRBD1
DNA: TGTGCCAGTAGTCCCGACAGGGTTGGTGGCTACACCTTC
CDR3: CASSPDRVGGYTF

V: TRBV19
size: few
J: TRBJ1-5
D: NA
DNA: TGTGCCACCAAAGACGGGGAGTGGTCGGCCCAGCATTTT
CDR3: CATKDGEWSAQHF

V: TRBV7-8
size: NA
J: TRBJ2-1
D: NA
DNA: TGTGCCAGCAGCTTTCCCCCTTCCAATGAGCAGTTCTTC
CDR3: CASSFPPSNEQFF

V: TRBV19
size: NA
J: TRBJ2-5
D: TRBD2
DNA: TGTGCCAGTAGCAAGGGACTAGCGACGGGAGAGACCCAGTACTTC
CDR3: CASSKGLATGETQYF

V: TRBV9
size: few
J: TRBJ2-5
D: TRBD2
DNA: TGTGCCAGCAGCGGAGGGAGGGGAGAGACCCAGTACTTC
CDR3: CASSGGRGETQYF

V: TRBV5-1
size: few
J: TRBJ2-7
D: TRBD1
DNA: TGCGCCAGCAGCCATTCAGGACAGGGGGCCTCCTACGAGCAGTACTTC
CDR3: CASSHSGQGASYEQYF

V: TRBV18
size: NA
J: TRBJ2-4
D: NA
DNA: TGTGCCAGCTCACCAGAACTAGCCAAAAACATTCAGTACTTC
CDR3: CASSPELAKNIQYF

V: TRBV4-2
size: few
J: TRBJ1-2
D: NA
DNA: TGTGCCAGCAGCCAAGATTGGAGCAACTATGGCTACACCTTC
CDR3: CASSQDWSNYGYTF

V: TRBV12-5
size: NA
J: TRBJ2-3
D: NA
DNA: TGTGCTAGTGGTTTGGGACAGCAAGATACGCAGTATTTT
CDR3: CASGLGQQDTQYF

V: TRBV6-5
size: few
J: TRBJ2-1
D: NA
DNA: TGTGCCAGCAGTTACGCTGGAGGTTACCGGCGCAATGAGCAGTTCTTC
CDR3: CASSYAGGYRRNEQFF

V: TRBV4-3
size: NA
J: TRBJ2-7
D: TRBD1
DNA: TGCGCCAGCAGCCATTGGGACAGGGGCTACGAGCAGTACTTC
CDR3: CASSHWDRGYEQYF

V: TRBV6-5
size: NA
J: TRBJ1-2
D: TRBD1
DNA: TGTGCCAGCAGGGGACAGGGGGAATTGCGAGGCTACACCTTC
CDR3: CASRGQGELRGYTF

V: TRBV18
size: NA
J: TRBJ2-7
D: NA
DNA: TGTGCCAGCTCACCACGGACAGATGGAACCTACGAGCAGTACTTC
CDR3: CASSPRTDGTYEQYF

V: TRBV5-1
size: NA
J: TRBJ2-1
D: TRBD2
DNA: TGCGCCAGCAGCCGCACACTAGCGGGTCCCTACAATGAGCAGTTCTTC
CDR3: CASSRTLAGPYNEQFF

V: TRBV30
size: NA
J: TRBJ1-1
D: NA
DNA: TGTGCCTGGACTCCCGGGAGTACTGAAGCTTTCTTT
CDR3: CAWTPGSTEAFF

V: TRBV5-1
size: NA
J: TRBJ1-4
D: TRBD1
DNA: TGCGCCAGCAGCGCCGACAGGGCGGAATGGGAAAAACTGTTTTTT
CDR3: CASSADRAEWEKLFF

V: TRBV11-2
size: few
J: TRBJ2-7
D: NA
DNA: TGTGCCAGCAGGCGGACTACTGGGTCCTACGAGCAGTACTTC
CDR3: CASRRTTGSYEQYF

V: TRBV7-6
size: few
J: TRBJ2-2
D: TRBD1
DNA: TGTGCCAGCAGCTTAGCGGGACAGGGTCGCGGGGAGCTGTTTTTT
CDR3: CASSLAGQGRGELFF

V: TRBV7-2
size: few
J: TRBJ2-3
D: TRBD2
DNA: TGTGCCAGCAGCTTTTTCCTAGCGGGAACAGATACGCAGTATTTT
CDR3: CASSFFLAGTDTQYF

V: TRBV28
size: few
J: TRBJ2-7
D: TRBD1
DNA: TGTGCCAGCACCACCACAGGGGCACCCTACGAGCAGTACTTC
CDR3: CASTTTGAPYEQYF

V: TRBV28
size: once
J: TRBJ2-1
D: TRBD2
DNA: TGTGCCAGCAGTTCCCCGACTAGCTCGACCTACAATGAGCAGTTCTTC
CDR3: CASSSPTSSTYNEQFF